The TCR beta chain described here comes from a study of blood T cells in healthy people across ages. Study-wide points: Estimates based on one million T cells were treated as lower bounds.

Sample-barcoded 5' priming and a J-beta primer mix drove a second PCR of 7 to 11 cycles. TCRdb redid the calling of the 5' RACE reads with MiXCR, one entry per CDR3 protein. The profile shows 920,000 or so distinct CDR3 sequences, more than 40% of them singletons. Germline V lookup: CDR1 SGHAT, CDR2 FQNNGV. V lost 6 bases to trimming and J lost 3 bases, with 8 bases between them. The CDR3 sequence is 12 residues long. About this clonotype: Its target is unknown.

The source of this sequence is an older woman in good health. The sequenced sample was blood. This rearrangement joins TRBV11-2 to TRBJ1-2; D not resolved. CDR3 loop: CASSWEYYGYTF. The CDR3 bases are TGTGCCAGCAGTTGGGAATACTATGGCTACACCTTC.